A single sample gave rise to the 9 T cell receptor beta chains below, sequenced in a study of T cells expressing NK-cell markers. TCRdb reprocessed the 5' RACE reads and stores each CDR3 protein as one record, lacking DNA. The sample has 250,000 or so distinct CDR3 sequences. Sequenced material: blood T cells: a sorted CD56 or NKG2C T cell subset, CD4+ or CD8+ T cells, or bulk PBMC T cells (not recorded which). Receptors were obtained from a woman aged 18 to 75 in good health.

The chain carries TRBV20-1 and TRBJ2-1. Germline CDR1 reads DFQATT; CDR2 reads SNEGSKA (reference sequence). The CDR3 is 16 residues long. CDR3 loop: CSARDSSKSSYNEQFF.

The CDR3 spells CASSRTRGDTQYF. The chain recombines TRBV5-1 with TRBJ2-3; as DNA is missing, the TRBD1 call by TCRdb cannot be tested. This CDR3 spans 13 amino acids. Looked up from germline, CDR1 is SGHRS and CDR2 is YFSETQ.

The chain couples TRBV6-1 to TRBJ2-3. Germline loops: CDR1 MNHNS, CDR2 SASEGT. The CDR3 is made up of 16 amino acids. The CDR3 is CASRLMGKTSTDTQYF.

The rearrangement links TRBV12-3 or TRBV12-4 to TRBJ2-3; TCRdb outputs TRBD1, but without DNA this stays unchecked. This CDR3 is 15 amino acids long. The CDR3 is CASSPEGDFLDTQYF.

V is TRBV19 and J is TRBJ2-3; TCRdb indicates TRBD1, and absent DNA this call remains unverified. CDR1 and CDR2 from the germline V gene are LNHDA and SQIVND (reference sequence). The CDR3 runs 13 residues. The CDR3 sequence is CASKRQDTDTQYF.

This rearrangement joins TRBV28 to TRBJ1-5. This CDR3 contains 15 residues. Germline lookup yields CDR1 MDHEN and CDR2 SYDVKM. This chain's CDR3 is CASSLAAYSNQPQHF.

The chain links TRBV3-1 to TRBJ2-2; with no DNA, the TCRdb D assignment of TRBD2 cannot be verified. The CDR3 runs 17 residues. Per germline, CDR1 LGHDT and CDR2 YNNKEL (reference sequence). The CDR3 reads CASSQGLAGGPTGELFF.

The chain links TRBV20-1 to TRBJ2-5; lacking DNA, the TRBD1 call made by TCRdb goes unchecked. Per germline, CDR1 DFQATT and CDR2 SNEGSKA (reference sequence). This CDR3 spans 15 amino acids. The CDR3 reads CSARGRGSSMETQYF.

CDR3 in amino acids: CASSLGGTGDNEQFF. V usage is TRBV7-9 and J usage is TRBJ2-1. Germline CDR1 is SEHNR and CDR2 is FQNEAQ (reference sequence). The CDR3 sequence is 15 residues long.